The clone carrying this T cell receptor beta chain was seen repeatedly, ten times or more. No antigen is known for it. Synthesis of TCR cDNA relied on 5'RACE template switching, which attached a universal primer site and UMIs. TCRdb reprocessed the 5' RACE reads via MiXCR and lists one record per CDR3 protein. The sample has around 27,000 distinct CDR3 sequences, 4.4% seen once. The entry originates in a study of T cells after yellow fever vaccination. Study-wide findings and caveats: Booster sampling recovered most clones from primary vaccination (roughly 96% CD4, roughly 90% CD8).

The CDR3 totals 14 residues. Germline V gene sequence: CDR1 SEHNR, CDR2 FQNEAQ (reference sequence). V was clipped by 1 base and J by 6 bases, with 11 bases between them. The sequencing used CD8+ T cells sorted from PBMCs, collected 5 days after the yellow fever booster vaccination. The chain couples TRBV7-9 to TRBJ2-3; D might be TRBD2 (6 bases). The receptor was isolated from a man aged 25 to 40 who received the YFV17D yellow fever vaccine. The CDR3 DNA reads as TGTGCCAGCAGCTTAGTGGCTAGCGCCGATACGCAGTATTTT. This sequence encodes CASSLVASADTQYF.